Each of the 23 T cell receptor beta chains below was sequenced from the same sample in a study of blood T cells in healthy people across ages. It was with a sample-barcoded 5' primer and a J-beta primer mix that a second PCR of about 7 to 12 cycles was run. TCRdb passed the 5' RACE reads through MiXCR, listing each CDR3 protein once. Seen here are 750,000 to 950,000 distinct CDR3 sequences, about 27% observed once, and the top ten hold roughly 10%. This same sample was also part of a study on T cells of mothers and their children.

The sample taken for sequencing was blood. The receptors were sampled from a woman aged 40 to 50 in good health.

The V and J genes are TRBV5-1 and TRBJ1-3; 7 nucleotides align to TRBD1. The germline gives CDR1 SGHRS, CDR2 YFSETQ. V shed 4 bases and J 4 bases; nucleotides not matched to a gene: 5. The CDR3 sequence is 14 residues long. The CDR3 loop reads CASSPGTEGNTIYF. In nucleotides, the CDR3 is TGCGCCAGCAGCCCGGGGACAGAGGGAAACACCATATATTTT.

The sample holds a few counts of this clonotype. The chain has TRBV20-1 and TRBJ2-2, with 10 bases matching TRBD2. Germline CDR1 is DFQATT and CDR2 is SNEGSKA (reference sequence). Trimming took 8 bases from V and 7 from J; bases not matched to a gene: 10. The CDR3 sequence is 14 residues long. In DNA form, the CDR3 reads TGCAGTACCGCGCGAGGACTAGCGGACGGGGAGCTGTTTTTT. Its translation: CSTARGLADGELFF.

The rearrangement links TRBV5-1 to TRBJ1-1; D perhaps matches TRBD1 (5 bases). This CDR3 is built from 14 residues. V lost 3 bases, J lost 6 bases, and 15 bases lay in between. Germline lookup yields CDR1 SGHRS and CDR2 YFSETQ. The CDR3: CASSSSGISAEAFF. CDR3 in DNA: TGCGCCAGCAGCTCCTCAGGGATATCGGCTGAAGCTTTCTTT.

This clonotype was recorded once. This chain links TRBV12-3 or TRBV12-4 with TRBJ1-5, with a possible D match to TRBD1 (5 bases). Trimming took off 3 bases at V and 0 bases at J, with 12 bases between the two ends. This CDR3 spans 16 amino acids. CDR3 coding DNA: TGTGCCAGCAGTTTGACCCGGGGGGTTAGCAATCAGCCCCAGCATTTT. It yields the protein CASSLTRGVSNQPQHF.

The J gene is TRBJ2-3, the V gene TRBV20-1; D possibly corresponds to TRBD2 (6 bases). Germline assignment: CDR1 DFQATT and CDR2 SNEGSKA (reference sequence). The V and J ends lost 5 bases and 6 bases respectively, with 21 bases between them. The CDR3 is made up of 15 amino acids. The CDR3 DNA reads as TGCAGTGCTGACCCCAGCGCGGGGATGGGGGATACGCAGTATTTT. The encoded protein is CSADPSAGMGDTQYF.

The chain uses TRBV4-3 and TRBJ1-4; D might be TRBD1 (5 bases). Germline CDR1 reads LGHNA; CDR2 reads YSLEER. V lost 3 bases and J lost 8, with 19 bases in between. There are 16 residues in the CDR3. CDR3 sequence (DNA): TGCGCCAGCAGCCAGTCCGGGACGGGAGTACGGGAAAAACTGTTTTTT. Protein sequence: CASSQSGTGVREKLFF.

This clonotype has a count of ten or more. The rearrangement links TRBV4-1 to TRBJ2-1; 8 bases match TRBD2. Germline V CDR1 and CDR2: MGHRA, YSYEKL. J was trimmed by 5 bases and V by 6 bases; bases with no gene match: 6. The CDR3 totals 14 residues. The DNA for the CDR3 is TGCGCCAGCAGGCTAGCGGGCGATAACAATGAGCAGTTCTTC. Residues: CASRLAGDNNEQFF.

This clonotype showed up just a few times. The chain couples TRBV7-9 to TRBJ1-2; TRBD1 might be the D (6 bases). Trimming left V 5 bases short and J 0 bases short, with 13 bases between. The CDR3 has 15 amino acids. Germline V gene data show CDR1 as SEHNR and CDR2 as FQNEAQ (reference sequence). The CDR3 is CASSLRQDPNYGYTF. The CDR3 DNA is TGTGCCAGCAGCCTTCGACAGGACCCTAACTATGGCTACACCTTC.

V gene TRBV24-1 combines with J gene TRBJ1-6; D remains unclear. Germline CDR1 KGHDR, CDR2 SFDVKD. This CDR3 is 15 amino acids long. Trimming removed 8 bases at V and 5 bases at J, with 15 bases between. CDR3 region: CATTADGNNNSPLHF. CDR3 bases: TGTGCCACCACAGCGGACGGTAACAATAATTCACCCCTCCACTTT.

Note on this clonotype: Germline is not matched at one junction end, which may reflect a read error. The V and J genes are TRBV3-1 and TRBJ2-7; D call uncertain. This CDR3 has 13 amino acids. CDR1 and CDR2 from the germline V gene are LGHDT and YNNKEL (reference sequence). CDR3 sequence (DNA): TGTGCCGGCAGCCAAGGAGACTCCTACGAGCAGTACTTC. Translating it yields CAGSQGDSYEQYF.

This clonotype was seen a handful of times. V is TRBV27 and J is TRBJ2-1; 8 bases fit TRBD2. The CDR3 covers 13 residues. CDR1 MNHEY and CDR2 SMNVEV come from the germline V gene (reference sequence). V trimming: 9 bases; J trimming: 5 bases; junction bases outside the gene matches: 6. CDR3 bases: TGTGCCAGTGGTTCACTAGCGGACAATGAGCAGTTCTTC. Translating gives CASGSLADNEQFF.

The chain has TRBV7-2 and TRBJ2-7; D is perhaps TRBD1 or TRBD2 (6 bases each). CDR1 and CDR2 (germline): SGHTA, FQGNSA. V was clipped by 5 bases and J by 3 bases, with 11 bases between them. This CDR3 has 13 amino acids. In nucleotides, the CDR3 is TGTGCCAGCAGCCGGGGGCCTGACTACGAGCAGTACTTC. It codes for CASSRGPDYEQYF.

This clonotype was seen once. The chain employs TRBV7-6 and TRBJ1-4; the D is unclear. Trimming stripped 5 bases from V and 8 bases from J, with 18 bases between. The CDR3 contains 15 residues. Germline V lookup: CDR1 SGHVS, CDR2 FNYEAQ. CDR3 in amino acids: CASSGVGIVKEKLFF. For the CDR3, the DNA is TGTGCCAGCAGCGGGGTCGGGATAGTAAAGGAAAAACTGTTTTTT.

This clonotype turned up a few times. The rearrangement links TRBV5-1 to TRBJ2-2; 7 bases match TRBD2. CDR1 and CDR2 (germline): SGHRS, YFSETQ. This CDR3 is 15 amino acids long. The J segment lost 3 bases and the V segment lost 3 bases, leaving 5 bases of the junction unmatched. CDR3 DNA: TGCGCCAGCAGCTATTCAACTAGCGACACCGGGGAGCTGTTTTTT. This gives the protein CASSYSTSDTGELFF.

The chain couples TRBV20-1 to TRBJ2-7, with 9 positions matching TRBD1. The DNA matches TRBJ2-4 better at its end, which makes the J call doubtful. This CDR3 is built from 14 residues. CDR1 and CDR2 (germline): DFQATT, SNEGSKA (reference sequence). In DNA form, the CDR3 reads TGCAGTGCTAGATTACCGGGACAGGGAGACATTCAGTACTTC. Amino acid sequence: CSARLPGQGDIQYF.

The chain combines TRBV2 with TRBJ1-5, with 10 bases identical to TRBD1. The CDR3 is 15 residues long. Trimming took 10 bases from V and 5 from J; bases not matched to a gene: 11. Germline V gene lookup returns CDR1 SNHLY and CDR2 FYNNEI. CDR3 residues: CATWGPGTGDQPQHF. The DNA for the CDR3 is TGTGCCACCTGGGGACCCGGGACAGGGGATCAGCCCCAGCATTTT.

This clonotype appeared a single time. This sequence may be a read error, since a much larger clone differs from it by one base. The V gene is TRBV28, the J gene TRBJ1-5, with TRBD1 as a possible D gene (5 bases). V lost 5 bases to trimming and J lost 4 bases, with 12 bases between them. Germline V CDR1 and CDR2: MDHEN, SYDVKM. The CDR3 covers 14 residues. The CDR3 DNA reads TGTGCCAGCAGTGTATTGGGGGGGAATCAGCCCCAGCATTTT. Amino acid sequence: CASSVLGGNQPQHF.

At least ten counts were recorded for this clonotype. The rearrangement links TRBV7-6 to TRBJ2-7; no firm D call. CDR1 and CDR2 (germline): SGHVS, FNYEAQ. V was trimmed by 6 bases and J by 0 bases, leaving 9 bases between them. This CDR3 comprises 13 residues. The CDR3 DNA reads TGTGCCAGCAGTGCCCCAAGCTCCTACGAGCAGTACTTC. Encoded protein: CASSAPSSYEQYF.

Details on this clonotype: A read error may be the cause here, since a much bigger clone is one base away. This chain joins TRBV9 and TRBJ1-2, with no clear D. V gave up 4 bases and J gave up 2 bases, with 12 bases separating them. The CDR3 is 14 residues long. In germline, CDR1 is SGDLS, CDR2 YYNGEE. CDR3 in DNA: TGTGCCAGCAGCCCGCGGACCATGAACTATGGCTACACCTTC. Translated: CASSPRTMNYGYTF.

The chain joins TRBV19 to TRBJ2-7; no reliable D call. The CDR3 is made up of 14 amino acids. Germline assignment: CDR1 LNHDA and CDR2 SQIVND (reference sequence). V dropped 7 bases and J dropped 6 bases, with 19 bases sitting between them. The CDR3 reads CASTYSDGPGEQYF. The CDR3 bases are TGTGCCAGTACCTATTCAGACGGGCCGGGCGAGCAGTACTTC.

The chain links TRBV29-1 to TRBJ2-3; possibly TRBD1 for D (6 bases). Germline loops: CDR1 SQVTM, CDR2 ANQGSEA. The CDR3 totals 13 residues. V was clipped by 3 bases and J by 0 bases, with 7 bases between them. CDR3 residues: CSVEDRSTDTQYF. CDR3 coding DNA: TGCAGCGTTGAGGACAGAAGCACAGATACGCAGTATTTT.

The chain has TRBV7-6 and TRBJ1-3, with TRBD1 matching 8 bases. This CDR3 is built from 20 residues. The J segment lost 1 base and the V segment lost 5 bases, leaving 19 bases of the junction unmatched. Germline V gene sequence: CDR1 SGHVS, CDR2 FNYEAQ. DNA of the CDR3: TGTGCCAGCAGCGCGTCACCGGGACAGGAGGCACTAGGGTCTGGAAACACCATATATTTT. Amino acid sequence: CASSASPGQEALGSGNTIYF.

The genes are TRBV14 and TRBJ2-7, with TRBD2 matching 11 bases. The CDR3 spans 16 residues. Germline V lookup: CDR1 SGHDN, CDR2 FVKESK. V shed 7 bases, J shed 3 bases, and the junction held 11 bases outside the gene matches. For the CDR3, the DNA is TGTGCCAGCAACCCCTGGGAACTAGCGGGGGACTACGAGCAGTACTTC. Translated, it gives CASNPWELAGDYEQYF.